One and the same sample provided the 28 T cell receptor beta chains below, sequenced in a study of blood T cell repertoires in COVID-19. Produced via immunoSEQ multiplex PCR; TCRdb's table is partial and in-frame only. This sample has hundreds of thousands of clones, with nearly 90% found just once. The sequencing input was peripheral blood. The receptors derive from a man aged 18 to 35 with COVID-19, enrolled during active disease.

The V and J genes are TRBV5-1 and TRBJ2-1; D may be TRBD2 (5 bases). Germline V gene sequence: CDR1 SGHRS, CDR2 YFSETQ. The CDR3 has 15 amino acids. With 0 bases removed from V and 2 bases from J, the gap between germline ends came to 9 bases. The DNA for the CDR3 is TGCGCCAGCAGCTTGGATAGTAGCGCCTACAATGAGCAGTTCTTC. Amino acids: CASSLDSSAYNEQFF. Using reference TRBV5-1 and TRBJ2-1 for the parts outside the CDR3, the full variable domain is KAGVTQTPRYLIKTRGQQVTLSCSPISGHRSVSWYQQTPGQGLQFLFEYFSETQRNKGNFPGRFSGRQFSNSRSEMNVSTLELGDSALYLCASSLDSSAYNEQFFGPGTRLTVL.

This clone was observed a single time. The V call is TRBV6-5, the J call TRBJ1-5, with D perhaps TRBD1 (6 bases). V gave up 2 bases and J gave up 6 bases, with 11 bases separating them. CDR1 and CDR2 from the germline V gene are MNHEY and SVGAGI. The CDR3 totals 14 residues. The CDR3, as DNA: TGTGCCAGCAGTTACGGGGGCTCGGGTCAGCCCCAGCATTTT. The encoded protein is CASSYGGSGQPQHF.

CDR3 residues: CASSESDRESPLHF. The CDR3 nucleotides are TGTGCCAGCAGTGAATCGGACAGGGAATCACCCCTCCACTTT. The chain links TRBV25-1 to TRBJ1-6; TRBD1 matches at 8 bases. Trimming at V came to 1 base and at J to 10 bases, leaving 3 bases not matched to a gene. Germline lookup yields CDR1 MGHDK and CDR2 SYGVNS. The CDR3 has 14 amino acids.

This rearrangement joins TRBV27 to TRBJ1-2, with 9 bases that match TRBD1. With 2 bases clipped from V and 2 bases from J, the junction kept 6 bases outside the gene matches. This CDR3 contains 16 residues. From germline, CDR1 is MNHEY and CDR2 SMNVEV (reference sequence). CDR3 sequence (DNA): TGTGCCAGCAGTTTAAAGGGACAGGGTGGGAACTATGGCTACACCTTC. This codes for CASSLKGQGGNYGYTF.

The V and J genes are TRBV11-3 and TRBJ2-3; D is possibly TRBD2 (6 bases). The CDR3 has 16 amino acids. Germline CDR1 and CDR2: SGHNT and YENEEA. The ends were cut back, 1 base at V and 2 bases at J, with 13 bases in the middle. CDR3 DNA: TGTGCCAGCAGCTTAGTAGCGGTGGCGGTCACAGATACGCAGTATTTT. Its translation is CASSLVAVAVTDTQYF. Filled out from reference TRBV11-3 and TRBJ2-3, the complete variable domain reads EAGVVQSPRYKIIEKKQPVAFWCNPISGHNTLYWYLQNLGQGPELLIRYENEEAVDDSQLPKDRFSAERLKGVDSTLKIQPAELGDSAVYLCASSLVAVAVTDTQYFGPGTRLTVL.

This chain links TRBV9 with TRBJ2-1; 9 bases line up with TRBD2. V gave up 0 bases and J gave up 0 bases; unmatched junction bases: 1. Per germline, CDR1 SGDLS and CDR2 YYNGEE. The CDR3 length is 16 residues. The CDR3 bases are TGTGCCAGCAGCGTAGGACTAGCGGACTCCTACAATGAGCAGTTCTTC. This sequence encodes CASSVGLADSYNEQFF.

J is TRBJ2-7 and V is TRBV28; D is perhaps TRBD2 (5 bases). Germline assignment: CDR1 MDHEN and CDR2 SYDVKM. The CDR3 has 12 amino acids. The V gene lost 6 bases and the J gene lost 7 bases, with 13 bases spanning the gap. The CDR3 protein is CASSVISGEQYF. The CDR3 DNA follows: TGTGCCAGCAGCGTTATATCGGGGGAGCAGTACTTC.

The gene calls are TRBV20-1 and TRBJ1-2; D call uncertain. Per the germline V gene, CDR1 is DFQATT and CDR2 is SNEGSKA (reference sequence). V gave up 4 bases and J gave up 7 bases, with 10 bases separating them. The CDR3 has 11 residues. CDR3 in DNA: TGCAGTGCTACCGGGGAGGGTGGCTACACCTTC. It translates to CSATGEGGYTF.

J is TRBJ1-2 and V is TRBV7-9; maybe TRBD1 (5 bases). The germline V and J ends were trimmed by 1 base and 5 bases, with 11 bases remaining between them. Germline loops: CDR1 SEHNR, CDR2 FQNEAQ (reference sequence). This CDR3 comprises 14 residues. DNA for the CDR3: TGTGCCAGCAGCTTAGGGACAACCGCTTATGGCTACACCTTC. This codes for CASSLGTTAYGYTF.

This chain uses TRBV5-6 with TRBJ1-2; 8 bases fit TRBD1. Germline V gene data show CDR1 as SGHDT and CDR2 as YYEEEE. The CDR3 extends over 16 amino acids. With 1 base clipped from V and 8 bases from J, the junction kept 13 bases outside the gene matches. CDR3 region: CASSLFQLSGGWGYTF. As DNA, the CDR3 is TGTGCCAGCAGCTTGTTCCAACTTTCAGGGGGCTGGGGCTACACCTTC.

The chain links TRBV7-2 to TRBJ1-6; a possible D gene is TRBD1 (5 bases). Looked up from germline, CDR1 is SGHTA and CDR2 is FQGNSA. This CDR3 comprises 15 residues. V lost 4 bases, J lost 4 bases, and 11 bases lay in between. In DNA form, the CDR3 reads TGTGCCAGCAGCTCCAAACGGGGGTATAATTCACCCCTCCACTTT. Its translation: CASSSKRGYNSPLHF.

The chain couples TRBV7-2 to TRBJ2-5; 10 bases align to TRBD2. Germline assignment: CDR1 SGHTA and CDR2 FQGNSA. This CDR3 spans 15 amino acids. V shed 8 bases and J 1 base; nucleotides not matched to a gene: 7. The CDR3 DNA is TGTGCCAGCCCTAAACTAGCGGGGCTCCAAGAGACCCAGTACTTC. It translates to CASPKLAGLQETQYF.

This chain links TRBV3-1 (or the pseudogene TRBV3-2) with TRBJ1-5; 9 bases align to TRBD1. The germline V gene has CDR1 LGHDT and CDR2 YNNKEL (reference sequence). V shed 0 bases, J shed 6 bases, and the junction held 6 bases outside the gene matches. This CDR3 comprises 16 residues. CDR3 bases: TGTGCCAGCAGCCAAGATCGAGGACAGGGGTTTCAGCCCCAGCATTTT. It encodes CASSQDRGQGFQPQHF.

The chain carries TRBV7-6 and TRBJ2-7; the match to TRBD1 covers 8 bases. The CDR3 contains 16 residues. Germline CDR1 SGHVS, CDR2 FNYEAQ. V lost 6 bases, J lost 3 bases, and 13 bases stayed unmatched. The CDR3 coding sequence is TGTGCCAGCAGTTCCAATCCCGGGACAGGTTTCTACGAGCAGTACTTC. It encodes CASSSNPGTGFYEQYF.

V is TRBV6-1 and J is TRBJ2-7, with 8 bases that match TRBD1. Germline trimming cut 1 base from V and 3 bases from J; bases unmatched to any gene: 5. The CDR3 extends over 15 amino acids. Germline V CDR1 and CDR2: MNHNS, SASEGT. The CDR3 DNA follows: TGTGCCAGCAGTGAAGGTACAGGGGGGATCTACGAGCAGTACTTC. Translation gives CASSEGTGGIYEQYF.

The CDR3 reads CASGSASGTGGFDEQYF. CDR3 coding DNA: TGTGCCAGCGGATCGGCCTCCGGGACAGGGGGCTTCGACGAGCAGTACTTC. The chain is built from TRBV7-9 and TRBJ2-7; 12 bases line up with TRBD1. The CDR3 covers 17 residues. V gave up 8 bases and J gave up 5 bases; unmatched junction bases: 16. CDR1 and CDR2 from the germline V gene are SEHNR and FQNEAQ (reference sequence). Full variable domain (outside the CDR3, taken from reference TRBV7-9 and TRBJ2-7): DTGVSQNPRHKITKRGQNVTFRCDPISEHNRLYWYRQTLGQGPEFLTYFQNEAQLEKSRLLSDRFSAERPKGSFSTLEIQRTEQGDSAMYLCASGSASGTGGFDEQYFGPGTRLTVT.

Written as DNA, the CDR3 is TGTGCCAGCAGCTTGGGGACAGCAGCTGAAGCTTTCTTT. Its translation is CASSLGTAAEAFF. V usage is TRBV7-8 and J usage is TRBJ1-1; 7 nucleotides agree with TRBD1. Unmatched junction bases numbered 4, after V lost 3 bases and J lost 6 bases. The CDR3 sequence is 13 residues long. From germline, CDR1 is SGHVS and CDR2 FQNEAQ.

This clone showed up just once. V is TRBV5-6 and J is TRBJ2-7; TRBD2 aligns across 8 bases. Trimming cost V 0 bases and J 3 bases; bases outside gene matches: 5. Germline CDR1 reads SGHDT; CDR2 reads YYEEEE. The CDR3 spans 15 residues. CDR3 sequence reads: CASSLERGPGYEQYF. As DNA, the CDR3 is TGTGCCAGCAGCTTGGAGCGGGGGCCTGGCTACGAGCAGTACTTC.

The CDR3 sequence is CASSLGHLDTGELFF. The CDR3 DNA sequence: TGTGCCAGCAGTCTGGGACACCTGGACACCGGGGAGCTGTTTTTT. The genes are TRBV25-1 and TRBJ2-2, with D possibly matching TRBD1 (6 bases). Germline CDR1 is MGHDK and CDR2 is SYGVNS. Trimming pared 5 bases from V and 3 bases from J, leaving 13 bases between. The CDR3 is made up of 15 amino acids.

CDR3 coding DNA: TGCGCCAGCAGCCAAGTGTTTTTGGGCTCACCCCTCCACTTT. Amino acids: CASSQVFLGSPLHF. The gene calls are TRBV4-1 and TRBJ1-6; unclear D gene. The CDR3 runs to 14 residues. CDR1 and CDR2 from the germline V gene are MGHRA and YSYEKL. Trimming took off 1 base at V and 10 bases at J, with 11 bases between the two ends.

V and J are TRBV6-5 and TRBJ1-5; D not certain. CDR3 length: 14 amino acids. V gave up 8 bases and J gave up 2 bases, with 13 bases separating them. The germline CDR1 and CDR2 sequences are MNHEY and SVGAGI. The DNA of the CDR3 is TGTGCCAGCGCCTCCGCGGGTGGCAATCAGCCCCAGCATTTT. Amino acids: CASASAGGNQPQHF.

The chain joins TRBV5-1 to TRBJ2-2; TRBD1 matches at 7 bases. The germline V gene has CDR1 SGHRS and CDR2 YFSETQ. This CDR3 has 17 residues. V gave up 3 bases and J gave up 4 bases; unmatched junction bases: 12. DNA of the CDR3: TGCGCCAGCAGCTCTGACAGGGTGGGATCGGGCACCGGGGAGCTGTTTTTT. Protein: CASSSDRVGSGTGELFF.

The J gene is TRBJ2-1, the V gene TRBV24-1, with 12 bases matching TRBD2. Germline lookup yields CDR1 KGHDR and CDR2 SFDVKD. The CDR3 is 15 residues long. V gave up 5 bases and J gave up 8 bases; unmatched junction bases: 6. In DNA, the CDR3 is TGTGCCACCAGTGCCCGGACTAGCGGGAAGGATGAGCAGTTCTTC. This translates into CATSARTSGKDEQFF.

Only one count was recorded for this clone. This sequence joins TRBV29-1 and TRBJ2-1, with a weak D call TRBD1 (6 bases). This CDR3 is built from 12 residues. Germline CDR1 is SQVTM and CDR2 is ANQGSEA. V dropped 6 bases and J dropped 7 bases, with 13 bases sitting between them. As DNA, the CDR3 is TGCAGCGTCGCAGACAGGCTTAATGAGCAGTTCTTC. Protein: CSVADRLNEQFF.

This rearrangement joins TRBV3-1 (or the pseudogene TRBV3-2) to TRBJ2-7; TRBD2 agrees at 7 bases. The V gene's germline CDR1 is LGHDT and CDR2 YNNKEL (reference sequence). This CDR3 contains 15 residues. The J segment lost 5 bases and the V segment lost 2 bases, leaving 9 bases of the junction unmatched. Here the CDR3 reads CASSQMARAGDEQYF. The DNA of the CDR3 is TGTGCCAGCAGCCAAATGGCCAGGGCGGGGGACGAGCAGTACTTC.

This chain links TRBV4-1 with TRBJ2-7, with 12 bases that match TRBD2. This CDR3 is 18 amino acids long. From germline, CDR1 is MGHRA and CDR2 YSYEKL. With V trimmed by 1 base and J by 5 bases, 12 bases remained unmatched. The CDR3 nucleotides read TGCGCCAGCAGCCAAGGACTAGCGGGAGTGTCTCTCCCCCACGAGCAGTACTTC. Amino acids: CASSQGLAGVSLPHEQYF.

The rearrangement joins TRBV7-9 to TRBJ1-2; D might be TRBD1 (5 bases). V lost 4 bases and J lost 4, with 19 bases in between. The CDR3 is made up of 16 amino acids. CDR1 and CDR2 (germline): SEHNR, FQNEAQ (reference sequence). The CDR3 is CASSSNLREAGYGYTF. The CDR3 region has the DNA TGTGCCAGCAGCTCAAACCTCAGGGAAGCTGGCTATGGCTACACCTTC.

The V gene is TRBV4-2, the J gene TRBJ2-3, with D hard to call. CDR1 LGHNA and CDR2 YNFKEQ come from the germline V gene. V lost 0 bases and J lost 0, with 7 bases in between. The CDR3 is made up of 15 amino acids. CDR3 residues: CASSQEARSTDTQYF. The CDR3 coding sequence is TGTGCCAGCAGCCAAGAGGCCCGCAGCACAGATACGCAGTATTTT.